This T cell receptor beta chain was sequenced during a study of T cells after posttransplantation cyclophosphamide. Study conclusions and caveats: Tissue-infiltrating T cells from skin or gut overlapped little with blood T cells.

In this sample, this clone turned up many times. What it binds is not known. Here immunoSEQ multiplex PCR was the method, and the copy in TCRdb shows in-frame clones only, minus some. This sample comprises over 45,000 clones, none seen once only. This related bone marrow graft donor gave peripheral blood on the day of marrow donation. Germline CDR1 reads SGHTA; CDR2 reads FQGNSA. Trimming took 1 base from V and 8 from J, leaving 9 bases between them. The CDR3 loop spans 12 amino acids. The sequence came from a middle-aged man in good health, CMV-negative, and a related stem cell transplant donor. The chain is built from TRBV7-2 and TRBJ2-7; unclear D gene. The sample was PBMCs. In DNA, the CDR3 is TGTGCCAGCAGCTTAGGGGCAGCTAAGCAGTACTTC. Protein: CASSLGAAKQYF.